Below are 25 T cell receptor beta chains sequenced from a single sample in a study of CD8 T cells in Susac syndrome. cDNA came from roughly 0.53 to 1 ug RNA primed by random hexamers. TCRdb reanalysed the immunoSEQ multiplex PCR reads using MiXCR and keeps one entry per CDR3 protein. This table holds 150,000 or so distinct CDR3 sequences, around 93% found once. Sample: CD4+ T cells from PBMCs. All receptors come from a human donor in good health.

The gene calls are TRBV19 and TRBJ1-6; weak D call: TRBD1 (5 bases). The V and J ends lost 5 bases and 7 bases respectively, with 21 bases between them. The CDR3 consists of 17 residues. CDR1 LNHDA and CDR2 SQIVND come from the germline V gene (reference sequence). CDR3 region: CASSLDPAPRENSPLHF. The CDR3 bases are TGTGCCAGTAGTTTGGACCCGGCCCCCAGGGAGAATTCACCCCTCCACTTT.

The chain couples TRBV20-1 to TRBJ1-6; D possibly corresponds to TRBD1 (6 bases). V lost 1 base and J lost 15, with 13 bases in between. This CDR3 has 12 amino acids. CDR1 is DFQATT and CDR2 is SNEGSKA in the germline V gene (reference sequence). CDR3 nucleotide sequence: TGCAGTGCTAGAGCCTCAGGGGCTGGCCTCCACTTT. Translating it yields CSARASGAGLHF.

This clonotype appeared a single time. This rearrangement joins TRBV5-1 to TRBJ1-2; D gene ambiguous. The V and J ends lost 6 bases and 6 bases respectively, with 9 bases between them. Looked up from germline, CDR1 is SGHRS and CDR2 is YFSETQ. The CDR3 runs to 11 residues. The CDR3 sequence: CASTGSDGYTF. DNA of the CDR3: TGCGCCAGCACCGGGTCGGATGGCTACACCTTC.

The chain links TRBV2 to TRBJ1-2, with TRBD1 matching over 8 bases. The CDR3 extends over 15 amino acids. Per germline, CDR1 SNHLY and CDR2 FYNNEI. Unmatched junction bases numbered 3, after V lost 2 bases and J lost 1 base. The CDR3 spells CASSESRGLNYGYTF. The CDR3 DNA follows: TGTGCCAGCAGTGAAAGCAGGGGGCTTAACTATGGCTACACCTTC. The complete variable domain, with remaining parts taken from reference TRBV2 and TRBJ1-2, reads EPEVTQTPSHQVTQMGQEVILRCVPISNHLYFYWYRQILGQKVEFLVSFYNNEISEKSEIFDDQFSVERPDGSNFTLKIRSTKLEDSAMYFCASSESRGLNYGYTFGSGTRLTVV.

This sequence joins TRBV7-9 and TRBJ1-1; D is possibly TRBD1 (5 bases). V gave up 8 bases and J gave up 5 bases, with 15 bases separating them. The CDR3 has 13 amino acids. In germline, CDR1 is SEHNR, CDR2 FQNEAQ (reference sequence). The DNA of the CDR3 is TGTGCCAGCGGTCACCGGGGGGATACTGAAGCTTTCTTT. Protein sequence: CASGHRGDTEAFF.

The chain employs TRBV20-1 and TRBJ1-1, with D possibly being TRBD1 (5 bases). The CDR3 totals 14 residues. Germline-derived CDR1 and CDR2 are DFQATT and SNEGSKA (reference sequence). V lost 3 bases and J lost 5, with 16 bases in between. CDR3 in amino acids: CSASRRREGTEAFF. CDR3 coding DNA: TGCAGTGCTAGTCGTCGGAGGGAGGGGACTGAAGCTTTCTTT.

The genes are TRBV7-2 and TRBJ1-1; D unclear. The CDR3 is made up of 12 amino acids. The germline V and J ends were trimmed by 5 bases and 2 bases, with 6 bases remaining between them. The germline V gene encodes CDR1 SGHTA and CDR2 FQGNSA. This CDR3 is CASSRPNTEAFF. The CDR3 bases are TGTGCCAGCAGCCGCCCAAACACTGAAGCTTTCTTT.

The V call is TRBV25-1, the J call TRBJ2-7, with D possibly TRBD2 on 5 matching bases. The germline V and J ends were trimmed by 4 bases and 4 bases, with 14 bases remaining between them. CDR1 is MGHDK and CDR2 is SYGVNS in the germline V gene. This CDR3 has 14 amino acids. In DNA form, the CDR3 reads TGTGCCAGCAGTGTTCCGGGATCATTGTACGAGCAGTACTTC. Its protein is CASSVPGSLYEQYF.

As concerns this clonotype: At one end, the junction sequence differs from germline, possibly due to a read error. The chain is built from TRBV5-1 and TRBJ2-5, with a tentative D call TRBD2 (5 bases). Germline V CDR1 and CDR2: SGHRS, YFSETQ. The CDR3 loop spans 15 amino acids. CDR3 sequence: CASSRGAAAQETHYF. The CDR3 coding sequence is TGCGCCAGCAGCCGCGGTGCAGCGGCACAAGAGACCCATTACTTC.

The V and J genes are TRBV20-1 and TRBJ2-3; possible D gene TRBD2, 6 bases. V dropped 3 bases and J dropped 1 base, with 11 bases sitting between them. This CDR3 is built from 14 residues. Per the germline V gene, CDR1 is DFQATT and CDR2 is SNEGSKA (reference sequence). Written as DNA, the CDR3 is TGCAGTGCTAGTGAGGCTAGCGGCACAGATACGCAGTATTTT. This codes for CSASEASGTDTQYF.

On this clonotype itself: A read error may produce the germline difference seen at one junction end. This chain links TRBV15 with TRBJ1-3, with D possibly being TRBD1 (5 bases). Germline V gene lookup returns CDR1 LNHNV and CDR2 YYDKDF (reference sequence). This CDR3 is built from 12 residues. The CDR3 reads CATSLQEGPLDF. The DNA of the CDR3 is TGTGCCACCAGCTTGCAGGAGGGGCCGTTAGATTTT.

V usage is TRBV5-4 and J usage is TRBJ2-3; D perhaps matches TRBD1 (5 bases). The CDR3 sequence is 15 residues long. From germline, CDR1 is SGHNT and CDR2 YYREEE (reference sequence). Trimming cost V 4 bases and J 2 bases, with 14 bases left between them. The CDR3 sequence is CASSVTAGATDTQYF. CDR3 DNA: TGTGCCAGCAGCGTGACGGCTGGGGCCACAGATACGCAGTATTTT.

V is TRBV3-1 and J is TRBJ2-2, with 11 positions matching TRBD2. Losses at the gene ends were 2 bases for V and 4 bases for J; bases not matched to a gene: 6. The CDR3 totals 17 residues. Germline V gives CDR1 LGHDT, CDR2 YNNKEL (reference sequence). The CDR3 DNA sequence: TGTGCCAGCAGCCAAACACTAGCGGGGGCCGGCACCGGGGAGCTGTTTTTT. As protein: CASSQTLAGAGTGELFF.

This clonotype has only a few counts. One junction end does not reproduce the germline sequence, and a read error may be involved. The rearrangement joins TRBV9 to TRBJ1-2, with 7 bases aligning to TRBD1. Germline loops: CDR1 SGDLS, CDR2 YYNGEE. The CDR3 loop spans 14 amino acids. This chain's CDR3 is CASSVARGASGYTF. The CDR3 nucleotides are TGTGCCAGCAGTGTAGCCAGGGGGGCGTCAGGCTACACCTTC.

This rearrangement joins TRBV20-1 to TRBJ1-6; unclear D gene. Germline V gene lookup returns CDR1 DFQATT and CDR2 SNEGSKA (reference sequence). The CDR3 has 15 residues. Deletions cut 1 base from V and 9 bases from J, with 16 bases between. In DNA form, the CDR3 reads TGCAGTGCTAGAGGCTCACGAAGCGCGATTTCACCCCTCCACTTT. Residues: CSARGSRSAISPLHF.

The CDR3 sequence: CSARRLGQGAQDTQYF. Written as DNA, the CDR3 is TGCAGTGCTAGACGACTCGGACAGGGGGCGCAAGATACGCAGTATTTT. The V and J genes are TRBV20-1 and TRBJ2-3; 11 positions match TRBD1. CDR1 is DFQATT and CDR2 is SNEGSKA in the germline V gene (reference sequence). With 2 bases clipped from V and 5 bases from J, the junction kept 9 bases outside the gene matches. The CDR3 sequence is 16 residues long.

The rearrangement links TRBV3-1 to TRBJ2-7; no definite D call. Trimming pared 1 base from V and 7 bases from J, leaving 8 bases between. The V gene's germline CDR1 is LGHDT and CDR2 YNNKEL (reference sequence). The CDR3 consists of 12 residues. The CDR3 DNA follows: TGTGCCAGCAGCCAAGTGACCAATGAGCAGTACTTC. Encoded protein: CASSQVTNEQYF.

The chain recombines TRBV20-1 with TRBJ1-5; D might be TRBD1 (5 bases). The CDR3 is 13 amino acids. Germline V gives CDR1 DFQATT, CDR2 SNEGSKA (reference sequence). V was pared by 6 bases and J by 3 bases, with 12 bases between. CDR3 DNA: TGCAGTGCGAGCAGACAGAACAATCAGCCCCAGCATTTT. Translation gives CSASRQNNQPQHF.

The chain combines TRBV7-9 with TRBJ1-2, with 10 bases that match TRBD1. The CDR3 runs to 14 residues. The germline V gene has CDR1 SEHNR and CDR2 FQNEAQ (reference sequence). J gave up 7 bases and V 7 bases, and 9 bases lay outside the gene matches. Here the CDR3 reads CASIGTGEVGGYTF. The CDR3 nucleotides read TGTGCCAGCATCGGGACAGGGGAAGTAGGTGGCTACACCTTC. Drawing the rest from reference TRBV7-9 and TRBJ1-2, the complete variable domain is DTGVSQNPRHKITKRGQNVTFRCDPISEHNRLYWYRQTLGQGPEFLTYFQNEAQLEKSRLLSDRFSAERPKGSFSTLEIQRTEQGDSAMYLCASIGTGEVGGYTFGSGTRLTVV.

There are a few counts of this clonotype. J is TRBJ2-5 and V is TRBV2; the D is unclear. Trimming pared 4 bases from V and 5 bases from J, leaving 5 bases between. CDR3 size: 11 residues. The germline V gene has CDR1 SNHLY and CDR2 FYNNEI. This CDR3 is CASSVAETQYF. The DNA for the CDR3 is TGTGCCAGCAGTGTGGCGGAGACCCAGTACTTC.

The rearrangement joins TRBV9 to TRBJ2-5; D gene ambiguous. Looked up from germline, CDR1 is SGDLS and CDR2 is YYNGEE. CDR3 length: 16 amino acids. V was pared by 0 bases and J by 5 bases, with 17 bases between. CDR3 amino acids: CASSVENPRPGETQYF. The CDR3 bases are TGTGCCAGCAGCGTAGAGAACCCCAGGCCCGGCGAGACCCAGTACTTC.

The V and J genes are TRBV30 and TRBJ1-1; D is uncertain. This CDR3 is built from 13 residues. Looked up from germline, CDR1 is GTSNPN and CDR2 is SVGIG (reference sequence). The V end was cut by 0 bases, the J end by 3 bases, with 8 bases between. CDR3 nucleotide sequence: TGTGCCTGGAGTGTGGTCAGTTACACTGAAGCTTTCTTT. Amino acids: CAWSVVSYTEAFF.

The chain has TRBV18 and TRBJ2-5; 9 positions match TRBD1. The CDR3 is made up of 16 amino acids. Germline CDR1 and CDR2: KGHSH and LQKENI. J was trimmed by 1 base and V by 3 bases; bases with no gene match: 6. The CDR3 sequence is CASSPYRDRVQETQYF. The CDR3 coding sequence is TGTGCCAGCTCACCGTACCGGGACAGGGTCCAAGAGACCCAGTACTTC.

The J gene is TRBJ2-3, the V gene TRBV6-1; D remains ambiguous. The germline V gene has CDR1 MNHNS and CDR2 SASEGT. Trimming pared 5 bases from V and 7 bases from J, leaving 10 bases between. The CDR3 runs to 12 residues. The CDR3 reads CASSPQVNTQYF. CDR3 DNA: TGTGCCAGCAGTCCCCAGGTTAATACGCAGTATTTT.

The CDR3 spells CSIGLGLSARYNEQFF. Here the CDR3 DNA reads TGCAGCATCGGATTGGGACTCTCCGCCCGATACAATGAGCAGTTCTTC. This chain connects TRBV29-1 to TRBJ2-1, with TRBD2 as a possible D gene (6 bases). This CDR3 has 16 residues. Germline assignment: CDR1 SQVTM and CDR2 ANQGSEA. V lost 8 bases, J lost 4 bases, and 24 bases lay in between.